Below are 25 T cell receptor beta chains sequenced from a single sample in a study of T cells in Graves' hyperthyroidism and ophthalmopathy. RNA transcripts served as the template for amplifying TCR beta CDR3 regions. Carried out on the TCR CDR3, a first-round RT-PCR used the HTBI primer set. TCRdb reanalysed the multiplex PCR reads using MiXCR and keeps one entry per CDR3 protein. The table records 490,000 or so distinct CDR3 sequences, approximately 22% of them present only once. The sequenced sample consisted of blood. Receptor source: a woman aged 70-85 years with Graves' ophthalmopathy.

The chain uses TRBV11-1 and TRBJ2-6; D is undetermined. V dropped 3 bases and J dropped 0 bases, with 6 bases sitting between them. The CDR3 contains 15 residues. Germline CDR1 SGHAT, CDR2 FQDESV (reference sequence). The CDR3 nucleotides read TGTGCCAGCAGCTTCTCCTACTCTGGGGCCAACGTCCTGACTTTC. Translated, it gives CASSFSYSGANVLTF.

CDR3 loop: CASSLTLVTSHEQYF. The CDR3 DNA is TGTGCCAGCAGCTTAACGTTAGTAACCAGCCACGAGCAGTACTTC. The J gene is TRBJ2-7, the V gene TRBV7-3; D unresolved. The CDR3 has 15 amino acids. Looked up from germline, CDR1 is SGHTA and CDR2 is FQGTGA. The ends were cut back, 0 bases at V and 5 bases at J, with 14 bases in the middle.

The V call is TRBV19, the J call TRBJ2-1, with 7 positions matching TRBD2. The CDR3 extends over 15 amino acids. Germline V gives CDR1 LNHDA, CDR2 SQIVND (reference sequence). The V and J ends lost 8 bases and 9 bases, in that order; junction bases with no gene match: 16. CDR3 residues: CASLHPGGGVSEQFF. The CDR3 region has the DNA TGTGCCAGTTTACACCCGGGAGGCGGAGTCAGTGAGCAGTTCTTC.

This clonotype has a handful of counts. The chain recombines TRBV19 with TRBJ2-2; 7 bases map to TRBD1. Germline CDR1 and CDR2: LNHDA and SQIVND (reference sequence). The CDR3 consists of 16 residues. The V and J ends lost 5 bases and 2 bases, in that order; junction bases with no gene match: 8. CDR3 protein: CASSGRTGLNTGELFF. The CDR3 coding sequence is TGTGCCAGTAGTGGCAGGACAGGACTTAACACCGGGGAGCTGTTTTTT.

The V call is TRBV12-3 or TRBV12-4, the J call TRBJ2-7; 7 bases fit TRBD1. The CDR3 sequence is 15 residues long. Unmatched junction bases numbered 11, after V lost 7 bases and J lost 2 bases. The DNA for the CDR3 is TGTGCCAGCAATAAAGAAGGACAGGTGGCCTACGAGCAGTACTTC. This sequence encodes CASNKEGQVAYEQYF.

This clonotype came up a few times. The chain recombines TRBV5-1 with TRBJ1-2, with 11 bases that match TRBD1. Trimming cost V 8 bases and J 4 bases; bases outside gene matches: 4. The germline CDR1 and CDR2 sequences are SGHRS and YFSETQ. The CDR3 covers 13 residues. CDR3 in DNA: TGCGCCAGTACCGGGACAGGGGGCTATGGCTACACCTTC. Translation: CASTGTGGYGYTF.

V usage is TRBV24-1 and J usage is TRBJ2-3; D call uncertain. Between the trimmed V and J ends, which lost 2 bases and 0 bases, there was a span of 14 bases. Germline values: CDR1 KGHDR, CDR2 SFDVKD. The CDR3 covers 17 residues. Here the CDR3 reads CATSDSYSLHSTDTQYF. CDR3 nucleotide sequence: TGTGCCACCAGTGATTCATACTCCCTCCATAGCACAGATACGCAGTATTTT.

The J gene is TRBJ2-3, the V gene TRBV11-3, with 9 nucleotides matching TRBD2. The CDR3 is made up of 17 amino acids. With V trimmed by 5 bases and J by 0 bases, 9 bases remained unmatched. Germline lookup yields CDR1 SGHNT and CDR2 YENEEA. The CDR3 sequence is CASSPWGREGSTDTQYF. In DNA, the CDR3 is TGTGCCAGCAGCCCTTGGGGGCGGGAGGGGAGCACAGATACGCAGTATTTT.

The V gene is TRBV7-2, the J gene TRBJ2-2, with D unresolved. Trimming pared 5 bases from V and 9 bases from J, leaving 10 bases between. Germline CDR1 is SGHTA and CDR2 is FQGNSA. The CDR3 has 12 residues. CDR3 protein: CASSPYHRELFF. CDR3 DNA: TGTGCCAGCAGCCCCTACCATCGGGAGCTGTTTTTT.

This clonotype was recorded many times. CDR3 loop: CAWATGIDYGYTF. For the CDR3, the DNA is TGTGCCTGGGCTACAGGGATTGACTATGGCTACACCTTC. V usage is TRBV30 and J usage is TRBJ1-2, with D maybe TRBD1 (6 bases). The germline V gene has CDR1 GTSNPN and CDR2 SVGIG (reference sequence). CDR3 size: 13 residues. V gave up 5 bases and J gave up 3 bases, with 13 bases separating them.

This chain joins TRBV2 and TRBJ2-1, with D tentatively TRBD1 (6 bases). This CDR3 is 14 amino acids long. Germline values: CDR1 SNHLY, CDR2 FYNNEI. Deletions cut 0 bases from V and 9 bases from J, with 12 bases between. The CDR3 sequence: CASSEASRGSEQFF. The CDR3 DNA reads as TGTGCCAGCAGTGAAGCGTCCAGGGGAAGTGAGCAGTTCTTC.

A few counts support this clonotype. The rearrangement links TRBV5-1 to TRBJ1-3, with unresolved D. The CDR3 length is 12 residues. V dropped 0 bases and J dropped 11 bases, with 9 bases sitting between them. CDR1 SGHRS and CDR2 YFSETQ come from the germline V gene. This CDR3 is CASSLAGVPIYF. CDR3 nucleotide sequence: TGCGCCAGCAGCTTGGCCGGGGTGCCCATATATTTT.

V usage is TRBV25-1 and J usage is TRBJ1-1; D may be TRBD1 (6 bases). The CDR3 spans 16 residues. Between the trimmed V and J ends, which lost 6 bases and 4 bases, there was a span of 21 bases. Per the germline V gene, CDR1 is MGHDK and CDR2 is SYGVNS. The CDR3 loop reads CASRAKGGRGGTEAFF. CDR3 bases: TGTGCCAGCAGGGCCAAGGGAGGCAGGGGTGGCACTGAAGCTTTCTTT.

This clonotype has more than one count but fewer than ten. V usage is TRBV20-1 and J usage is TRBJ2-5; perhaps TRBD1 as D (6 bases). Germline CDR1 is DFQATT and CDR2 is SNEGSKA (reference sequence). The CDR3 extends over 14 amino acids. Trimming removed 5 bases from V and 5 bases from J, with 18 bases in between. Here the CDR3 DNA reads TGCAGTGCTGAGGGACACCCGAGGAAGGAGACCCAGTACTTC. It codes for CSAEGHPRKETQYF.

This clonotype came up a few times. The chain recombines TRBV10-3 with TRBJ2-2; a weak D match, TRBD2 (5 bases). Germline CDR1 ENHRY, CDR2 SYGVKD. CDR3 size: 15 residues. Deletions cut 7 bases from V and 1 base from J, with 13 bases between. The CDR3 DNA is TGTGCCATCACCGAGGGAAGGATGAACACCGGGGAGCTGTTTTTT. It encodes CAITEGRMNTGELFF.

The chain has TRBV7-3 and TRBJ2-3; possibly TRBD2 for D (5 bases). From germline, CDR1 is SGHTA and CDR2 FQGTGA. The CDR3 loop spans 15 amino acids. The V end lost 3 bases, the J end lost 3 bases, and 13 bases lay between the germline ends. The CDR3 loop is CASSFRGLRTDTQYF. Here the CDR3 DNA reads TGTGCCAGCAGCTTCCGTGGACTTAGAACAGATACGCAGTATTTT. The full variable domain, completed using reference TRBV7-3 and TRBJ2-3, is GAGVSQTPSNKVTEKGKYVELRCDPISGHTALYWYRQSLGQGPEFLIYFQGTGAADDSGLPNDRFFAVRPEGSVSTLKIQRTERGDSAVYLCASSFRGLRTDTQYFGPGTRLTVL.

V is TRBV4-3 and J is TRBJ1-2, with TRBD1 as a possible D gene (6 bases). The CDR3 is 14 amino acids. Between the trimmed V and J ends, which lost 0 bases and 5 bases, there was a span of 10 bases. CDR1 is LGHNA, CDR2 YSLEER, per germline. CDR3 DNA: TGCGCCAGCAGCCAAGATCGGACAGAGTATGGCTACACCTTC. This sequence encodes CASSQDRTEYGYTF.

This clonotype has more than one count but fewer than ten. The CDR3, as DNA: TGTGCCATCAAGGGTAGGGGCGCTCTTTATGGCTACACCTTC. It yields the protein CAIKGRGALYGYTF. The chain is built from TRBV6-1 and TRBJ1-2; a possible D gene is TRBD1 (5 bases). CDR1 MNHNS and CDR2 SASEGT come from the germline V gene. The germline V and J ends were trimmed by 10 bases and 5 bases, with 20 bases remaining between them. The CDR3 runs 14 residues.

This chain connects TRBV5-1 to TRBJ2-3, with 10 bases matching TRBD2. The length of the CDR3 is 17 residues. Germline V gene data show CDR1 as SGHRS and CDR2 as YFSETQ. J gave up 1 base and V 1 base, and 6 bases lay outside the gene matches. CDR3 nucleotides: TGCGCCAGCAGCTTGACTAGCGGGACCTCCGGCACAGATACGCAGTATTTT. Translation: CASSLTSGTSGTDTQYF.

Remarks on this clonotype: A junction end diverges from the germline sequence, so it may reflect a read error. The rearrangement links TRBV2 to TRBJ2-1; D is perhaps TRBD2 (6 bases). The J call could be wrong; TRBJ2-7 is a better fit for the DNA end. Germline-derived CDR1 and CDR2 are SNHLY and FYNNEI. The CDR3 length is 14 residues. The DNA of the CDR3 is TGTGCCAGCAGGGAAGATACTAGCAGCAATGAGCAGTACTTC. Translated, it gives CASREDTSSNEQYF.

To note about this clonotype: The junction departs from germline at one end; a sequencing error may be responsible. The chain couples TRBV5-5 to TRBJ1-2; D is unclear. The CDR3 totals 13 residues. The germline V gene encodes CDR1 SGHKS and CDR2 YYEKEE (reference sequence). The CDR3 nucleotides are TGCGCCAGCAGCTTGAATCCAAACTATGGCTACACCTTC. Translation gives CASSLNPNYGYTF.

At least ten counts were recorded for this clonotype. V and J are TRBV5-5 and TRBJ2-7, with TRBD1 identical over 7 bases. J lost 2 bases, V lost 2 bases, and 10 bases had no gene match. The V gene's germline CDR1 is SGHKS and CDR2 YYEKEE (reference sequence). The CDR3 totals 16 residues. The CDR3 DNA is TGTGCCAGCAGCTTAAGACCCCGGGACAGACCCTACGAGCAGTACTTC. It specifies CASSLRPRDRPYEQYF. The full variable domain, with the rest looked up from reference TRBV5-5 and TRBJ2-7, is DAGVTQSPTHLIKTRGQQVTLRCSPISGHKSVSWYQQVLGQGPQFIFQYYEKEERGRGNFPDRFSARQFPNYSSELNVNALLLGDSALYLCASSLRPRDRPYEQYFGPGTRLTVT.

This clonotype was observed many times. The chain joins TRBV12-3 or TRBV12-4 to TRBJ1-1; the D is unclear. Deletions cut 7 bases from V and 5 bases from J, with 8 bases between. This CDR3 comprises 11 residues. The CDR3 nucleotides read TGTGCCAGCATTGGCTGGACTGAAGCTTTCTTT. This gives the protein CASIGWTEAFF.

This clonotype came up many times. The gene calls are TRBV12-3 or TRBV12-4 and TRBJ1-1; no clear D. This CDR3 is built from 11 residues. Trimming stripped 1 base from V and 11 bases from J, with 8 bases between. The CDR3 DNA reads TGTGCCAGCAGTTTAGGGACTTCGGCTTTCTTT. Amino acid sequence: CASSLGTSAFF.

This clonotype is labeled as medium-sized. The chain links TRBV18 to TRBJ1-1; tentatively, D is TRBD1 (6 bases). The CDR3 sequence is 14 residues long. Per the germline V gene, CDR1 is KGHSH and CDR2 is LQKENI. The V end lost 4 bases, the J end lost 1 base, and 10 bases lay between the germline ends. This CDR3 is CASSLGAGNTEAFF. CDR3 nucleotide sequence: TGTGCCAGCTCACTGGGGGCGGGGAACACTGAAGCTTTCTTT.